This T cell receptor (beta chain) derives from a study of T cell changes during pregnancy in multiple sclerosis. The table came from immunoSEQ multiplex PCR; TCRdb's copy has only in-frame clones and leaves some out. Among under 100,000 clones, around 96% were seen once, and the ten largest hold 1.1%. Germline CDR1 is GTSNPN and CDR2 is SVGIG (reference sequence). The V gene end was trimmed by 1 base and the J gene end by 8 bases; junction bases not matched to a gene: 7. The CDR3 is 14 residues long. J is TRBJ2-2 and V is TRBV30, with 7 bases matching TRBD1. This clonotype was sampled from a female donor with multiple sclerosis, enrolled in a pregnancy study. The input for sequencing was peripheral blood, taken in the second trimester of pregnancy. CDR3 nucleotide sequence: TGTGCCTGGAGTGGAGGGACAGTCGTTGGGGAGCTGTTTTTT. The encoded protein is CAWSGGTVVGELFF.